Listed below are T cell receptor beta chains from one sample, sequenced in a study of T cells in Graves' hyperthyroidism and ophthalmopathy. TCRdb re-derived calls from the multiplex PCR reads in MiXCR, one entry per CDR3 protein. The profile shows a few hundred thousand distinct CDR3 sequences, approximately 14% of them singletons. Material: blood. These receptors originate from a woman between 18 and 29 years old with Graves' hyperthyroidism that later progressed to Graves' ophthalmopathy. The CDR3 runs from the conserved cysteine through the conserved F or W. Fields, in order: clone size, J gene, V gene, D gene, CDR3 protein, CDR3 DNA. The D gene is left open where the match is weak. Some rows mark clone size as missing; the rest say once, few, many or name a class of expanded clone.

NA	TRBJ1-1	TRBV2	NA	CASGGGGGLTEALF	TGTGCCAGCGGGGGGGGGGGGGGCCTCACTGAAGCTCTCTTT
many	TRBJ1-1	TRBV11-3	NA	CASSFSTNTEAFF	TGTGCCAGCAGCTTCAGTACGAACACTGAAGCTTTCTTT
few	TRBJ2-7	TRBV7-8	TRBD2	CASSSSGGLYEQYF	TGTGCCAGCAGCTCTAGCGGGGGGCTTTACGAGCAGTACTTC
NA	TRBJ1-5	TRBV6-2/TRBV6-3	NA	CASTNGGPQHF	TGTGCCAGCACTAACGGGGGGCCCCAGCATTTT
few	TRBJ2-7	TRBV20-1	NA	CSARAGQPSFSYEQYF	TGCAGTGCTAGGGCGGGACAGCCTAGTTTCTCCTACGAGCAGTACTTC
many	TRBJ2-7	TRBV7-9	NA	CASSLEGARGYEQYF	TGTGCCAGCAGCTTAGAGGGAGCCAGAGGGTACGAGCAGTACTTC
NA	TRBJ2-2	TRBV4-3	NA	CASSLFLGGGSTGELFF	TGCGCCAGCAGCTTGTTTCTTGGGGGAGGTAGCACCGGGGAGCTGTTTTTT
NA	TRBJ2-1	TRBV3-1	NA	CASSQDNRGLYQETQFF	TGTGCCAGCAGCCAAGATAATCGGGGTTTGTACCAAGAGACCCAGTTCTTC
few	TRBJ2-7	TRBV4-1	TRBD2	CASSQGGAGGPGYEQYF	TGCGCCAGCAGCCAGGGAGGGGCGGGAGGACCGGGCTACGAGCAGTACTTC
NA	TRBJ1-5	TRBV15	NA	CATSSFANPQPQHF	TGTGCCACCAGCAGCTTTGCGAATCCCCAGCCCCAGCATTTT
NA	TRBJ2-7	TRBV20-1	TRBD1	CSARKRTGGSTGVVEEQYF	TGCAGTGCTAGAAAGCGGACAGGGGGCTCGACAGGGGTGGTTGAGGAGCAGTACTTC
many	TRBJ1-1	TRBV5-8	NA	CAGGRWTEAFF	TGTGCCGGGGGGCGGTGGACTGAAGCTTTCTTT
many	TRBJ2-7	TRBV28	NA	CASSLRVQSYEQYF	TGTGCCAGCAGTTTAAGAGTGCAATCCTACGAGCAGTACTTC
few	TRBJ2-2	TRBV4-2	TRBD2	CASSQGPLAGDTGELFF	TGTGCCAGCAGCCAAGGTCCGCTAGCGGGGGACACCGGGGAGCTGTTTTTT
many	TRBJ2-1	TRBV30	TRBD2	CAWETSGGYNEQFF	TGTGCCTGGGAGACTAGCGGGGGGTACAATGAGCAGTTCTTC
few	TRBJ1-4	TRBV6-5	TRBD1	CASSYSGTGGTNEKLFF	TGTGCCAGCAGTTACTCTGGGACAGGGGGGACTAATGAAAAACTGTTTTTT
many	TRBJ2-1	TRBV6-2/TRBV6-3	TRBD1	CASSQTTGAGNEQFF	TGTGCCAGCAGCCAGACGACAGGGGCGGGCAATGAGCAGTTCTTC
many	TRBJ2-3	TRBV20-1	NA	CSATQTLSTDTQYF	TGCAGTGCCACCCAGACTTTATCCACAGATACGCAGTATTTT
many	TRBJ2-7	TRBV28	NA	CASTLGGGPGEQYF	TGTGCCAGCACTCTTGGGGGGGGCCCGGGAGAGCAGTACTTC
NA	TRBJ2-3	TRBV3-1	NA	CASSHAASGPDTQYF	TGTGCCAGCAGCCACGCGGCCTCGGGGCCAGATACGCAGTATTTT
many	TRBJ2-7	TRBV29-1	TRBD1	CSVTGTGGYEQYF	TGCAGCGTTACCGGGACAGGGGGCTACGAGCAGTACTTC
NA	TRBJ2-1	TRBV27	TRBD1	CASQLQGATNEQFF	TGTGCCAGCCAACTACAGGGGGCAACGAATGAGCAGTTCTTC
many	TRBJ2-3	TRBV6-4	NA	CASSDSSHLDTQYF	TGTGCCAGCAGTGACTCCTCACACCTAGATACGCAGTATTTT
NA	TRBJ1-1	TRBV27	NA	CASSLSWGRTEAFF	TGTGCCAGCAGTTTATCGTGGGGGCGGACTGAAGCTTTCTTT
NA	TRBJ2-3	TRBV12-5	NA	CASGRGQPSTDTQYF	TGTGCTAGTGGCCGCGGACAGCCTAGCACAGATACGCAGTATTTT
NA	TRBJ2-2	TRBV24-1	TRBD2	CATSDRLAWNTGELFF	TGTGCCACCAGTGACCGACTAGCCTGGAACACCGGGGAGCTGTTTTTT
few	TRBJ2-1	TRBV6-4	TRBD2	CASSEGAGELNEQFF	TGTGCCAGCAGTGAGGGCGCGGGAGAGTTAAATGAGCAGTTCTTC
few	TRBJ2-3	TRBV20-1	TRBD2	CSAKGTSGRITSTDTQYF	TGCAGTGCTAAAGGGACTAGCGGACGGATCACTAGCACAGATACGCAGTATTTT
many	TRBJ1-2	TRBV27	NA	CASSQPGTSSEGYTF	TGTGCCAGCAGTCAACCCGGGACATCCTCGGAAGGCTACACCTTC